This TCR beta chain derives from a study of cytomegalovirus exposure and HLA in healthy donors. As for this clone: A read error may account for a junction end that differs from germline.

Use of 60 Vbeta and 13 Jbeta primers characterized the PCR. Produced via immunoSEQ multiplex PCR; TCRdb's table is partial and in-frame only. The sample has 80,000 to 100,000 clones; approximately 80% are singletons. The CDR3 is 14 residues long. Germline values: CDR1 MNHEY, CDR2 SVGAGI. Sequenced input: PBMCs. The clonotype was recovered from a middle-aged man in good health and CMV-seronegative. The rearrangement uses TRBV6-5 and TRBJ2-7; the match to TRBD1 covers 7 bases. This CDR3 is CASSNSGGAHEQYF. CDR3 nucleotide sequence: TGTGCCAGCAGTAACTCAGGGGGAGCCCACGAGCAGTACTTC.